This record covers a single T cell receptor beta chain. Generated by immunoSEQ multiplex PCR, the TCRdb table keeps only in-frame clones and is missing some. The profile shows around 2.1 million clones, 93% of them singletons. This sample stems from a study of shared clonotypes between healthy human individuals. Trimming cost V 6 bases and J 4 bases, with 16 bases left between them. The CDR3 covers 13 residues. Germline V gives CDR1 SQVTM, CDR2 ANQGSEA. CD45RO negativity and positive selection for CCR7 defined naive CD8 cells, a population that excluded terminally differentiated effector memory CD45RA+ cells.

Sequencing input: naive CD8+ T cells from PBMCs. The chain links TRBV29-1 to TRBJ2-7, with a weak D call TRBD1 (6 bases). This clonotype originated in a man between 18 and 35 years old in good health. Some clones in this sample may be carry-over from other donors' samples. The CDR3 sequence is CSVERTETYEQYF. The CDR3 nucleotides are TGCAGCGTGGAAAGGACAGAGACTTACGAGCAGTACTTC.